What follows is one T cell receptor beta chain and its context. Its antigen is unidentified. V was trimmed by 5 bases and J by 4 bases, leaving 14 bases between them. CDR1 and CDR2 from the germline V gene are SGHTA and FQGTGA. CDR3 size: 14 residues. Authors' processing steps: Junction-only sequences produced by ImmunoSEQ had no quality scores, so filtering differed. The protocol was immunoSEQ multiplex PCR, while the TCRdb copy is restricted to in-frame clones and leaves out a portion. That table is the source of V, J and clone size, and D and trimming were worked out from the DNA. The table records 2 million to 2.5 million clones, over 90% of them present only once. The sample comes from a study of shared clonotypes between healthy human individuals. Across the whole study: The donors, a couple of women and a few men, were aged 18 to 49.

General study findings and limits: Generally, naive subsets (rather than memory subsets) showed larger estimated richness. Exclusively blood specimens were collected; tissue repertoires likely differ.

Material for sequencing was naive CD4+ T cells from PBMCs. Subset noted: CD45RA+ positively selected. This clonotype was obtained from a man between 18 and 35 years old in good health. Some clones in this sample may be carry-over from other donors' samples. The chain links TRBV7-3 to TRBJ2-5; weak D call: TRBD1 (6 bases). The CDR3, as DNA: TGTGCCAGCAGCCCGTCCCGGGACATAGAGACCCAGTACTTC. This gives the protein CASSPSRDIETQYF. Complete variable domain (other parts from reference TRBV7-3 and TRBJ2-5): GAGVSQTPSNKVTEKGKYVELRCDPISGHTALYWYRQSLGQGPEFLIYFQGTGAADDSGLPNDRFFAVRPEGSVSTLKIQRTERGDSAVYLCASSPSRDIETQYFGPGTRLLVL.